This T cell receptor beta chain was identified in a study of T cell responses to AZD1222 COVID-19 vaccine. This CDR3 has 14 residues. Germline V gene data show CDR1 as WNHNN and CDR2 as SYGVQD (reference sequence). V gave up 9 bases and J gave up 2 bases; unmatched junction bases: 6. Repertoires were generated with immunoSEQ multiplex PCR, while TCRdb's copy carries only in-frame clones and drops some. The repertoire holds about 190,000 clones, with roughly 88% as singletons. The chain joins TRBV10-1 to TRBJ2-1, with 8 bases fitting TRBD1. Sequenced material: peripheral blood, taken on day 0 of AZD1222 vaccination. This TCR was sampled from an adult in good health. This CDR3 reads CASCRDRPYNEQFF. The DNA for the CDR3 is TGCGCCAGTTGCCGGGACAGGCCCTACAATGAGCAGTTCTTC.